Listed here are 16 T cell receptor beta chains from one sample, sequenced in a study of shared clonotypes between healthy human individuals. This table comes from immunoSEQ multiplex PCR, and its TCRdb copy is limited to in-frame clones, with some not included. The table lists under 2.5 million clones, around 93% of them singletons. Sequenced input: naive CD4+ T cells from PBMCs. Subset in this sample: CD45RA+ positively selected. These receptors originate from a man between 18 and 35 years old in good health. Some clones in this sample may be carry-over from other donors' samples.

The V and J genes are TRBV6-5 and TRBJ1-1; the D gene is possibly TRBD1 (6 bases). Trimming cost V 6 bases and J 3 bases, with 11 bases left between them. The CDR3 is made up of 13 amino acids. Germline lookup yields CDR1 MNHEY and CDR2 SVGAGI. The CDR3 DNA reads TGTGCCAGCAGGTGGGGGGCAGACACTGAAGCTTTCTTT. Translation gives CASRWGADTEAFF.

The chain has TRBV4-3 and TRBJ1-5; D call uncertain. Trimming removed 2 bases from V and 0 bases from J, with 8 bases in between. The CDR3 has 15 amino acids. CDR1 is LGHNA and CDR2 is YSLEER in the germline V gene. CDR3 sequence reads: CASSQQDGSNQPQHF. Written as DNA, the CDR3 is TGCGCCAGCAGCCAACAGGACGGTAGCAATCAGCCCCAGCATTTT.

The genes are TRBV28 and TRBJ2-1; 7 nucleotides match TRBD1. The CDR3 runs to 13 residues. Germline V gene data show CDR1 as MDHEN and CDR2 as SYDVKM. Losses at the gene ends were 8 bases for V and 4 bases for J; bases not matched to a gene: 5. The CDR3 spells CASCRTGYNEQFF. The CDR3 nucleotides are TGTGCCAGCTGCAGGACAGGATACAATGAGCAGTTCTTC.

The rearrangement uses TRBV18 and TRBJ1-5; D not resolved. V lost 6 bases and J 4 bases, leaving 22 bases between the germline ends. Per the germline V gene, CDR1 is KGHSH and CDR2 is LQKENI. CDR3 length equals 17 residues. CDR3: CASSPRPVVGTNQPQHF. CDR3 bases: TGTGCCAGCTCGCCCAGGCCCGTCGTTGGAACAAATCAGCCCCAGCATTTT.

The rearrangement uses TRBV5-8 and TRBJ2-5, with 9 nucleotides matching TRBD1. The CDR3 sequence is 16 residues long. J gave up 5 bases and V 1 base, and 9 bases lay outside the gene matches. CDR1 and CDR2 (germline): SGHTS, YDEGEE. CDR3 residues: CASSLSQGTGRETQYF. CDR3 nucleotides: TGTGCCAGCAGCTTGTCCCAGGGGACAGGGAGGGAGACCCAGTACTTC.

CDR3 coding DNA: TGTGCCTACCCCGGGACAGGGGGCTCTGGGGCCAACGTCCTGACTTTC. This gives the protein CAYPGTGGSGANVLTF. The chain is built from TRBV30 and TRBJ2-6; TRBD1 aligns across 11 bases. J gave up 0 bases and V 7 bases, and 5 bases lay outside the gene matches. This CDR3 contains 16 residues. Germline CDR1 GTSNPN, CDR2 SVGIG (reference sequence).

The chain carries TRBV9 and TRBJ2-7, with 10 bases that match TRBD2. The CDR3 contains 15 residues. J lost 3 bases, V lost 0 bases, and 3 bases had no gene match. Germline CDR1 SGDLS, CDR2 YYNGEE. CDR3: CASSVGTSGVYEQYF. CDR3 nucleotide sequence: TGTGCCAGCAGCGTAGGAACTAGCGGGGTCTACGAGCAGTACTTC.

The chain recombines TRBV18 with TRBJ2-3; D possibly corresponds to TRBD2 (6 bases). Germline lookup yields CDR1 KGHSH and CDR2 LQKENI. The CDR3 is made up of 16 amino acids. V was shortened by 0 bases and J by 2 bases, with 12 bases between the two germline ends. The CDR3 spells CASSPPVGGATDTQYF. The CDR3 bases are TGTGCCAGCTCACCACCCGTCGGCGGGGCCACAGATACGCAGTATTTT. The variable domain in full, with the rest retrieved from reference TRBV18 and TRBJ2-3, is NAGVMQNPRHLVRRRGQEARLRCSPMKGHSHVYWYRQLPEEGLKFMVYLQKENIIDESGMPKERFSAEFPKEGPSILRIQQVVRGDSAAYFCASSPPVGGATDTQYFGPGTRLTVL.

The chain employs TRBV6-5 and TRBJ2-7, with 7 bases aligning to TRBD2. V lost 9 bases, J lost 2 bases, and 7 bases stayed unmatched. CDR3 length equals 13 residues. Germline V gene data show CDR1 as MNHEY and CDR2 as SVGAGI. The CDR3 is CASVSGTTYEQYF. The CDR3 DNA sequence: TGTGCCAGTGTGAGCGGGACCACCTACGAGCAGTACTTC.

The table lists this clone with a few counts. The chain joins TRBV29-1 to TRBJ1-1; the D is unclear. CDR1 is SQVTM and CDR2 is ANQGSEA in the germline V gene. Trimming stripped 4 bases from V and 5 bases from J, with 17 bases between. CDR3 length equals 14 residues. The CDR3 region is CSVGRKLSGTEAFF. In DNA, the CDR3 is TGCAGCGTTGGGCGGAAACTGTCCGGGACTGAAGCTTTCTTT. Full variable domain (outside the CDR3, taken from reference TRBV29-1 and TRBJ1-1): SAVISQKPSRDICQRGTSLTIQCQVDSQVTMMFWYRQQPGQSLTLIATANQGSEATYESGFVIDKFPISRPNLTFSTLTVSNMSPEDSSIYLCSVGRKLSGTEAFFGQGTRLTVV.

This clone was seen once. Different DNA sequences within this sample yield the same CDR3. The chain carries TRBV6-1 and TRBJ1-2; D is perhaps TRBD1 (6 bases). Germline V gene lookup returns CDR1 MNHNS and CDR2 SASEGT. The length of the CDR3 is 14 residues. V lost 1 base and J lost 5, with 11 bases in between. The chain's CDR3 is CASSEGSRGYGYTF. In DNA form, the CDR3 reads TGTGCCAGCAGTGAAGGGTCCAGGGGATATGGCTACACCTTC.

The chain carries TRBV5-1 and TRBJ2-2; D possibly matches TRBD1 or TRBD2 (6 bases each). The CDR3 is 15 amino acids. V dropped 7 bases and J dropped 5 bases, with 18 bases sitting between them. In germline, CDR1 is SGHRS, CDR2 YFSETQ. The CDR3: CASSRTGAETGELFF. The DNA for the CDR3 is TGCGCCAGCTCTAGAACGGGGGCCGAGACCGGGGAGCTGTTTTTT.

The CDR3 spells CASSQEGTSGRAGEQFF. CDR3 sequence (DNA): TGTGCCAGCAGTCAAGAGGGGACTAGCGGGAGGGCCGGTGAGCAGTTCTTC. This rearrangement joins TRBV2 to TRBJ2-1, with 16 positions matching TRBD2. The germline V gene encodes CDR1 SNHLY and CDR2 FYNNEI. This CDR3 is built from 17 residues. V was pared by 5 bases and J by 9 bases, with 10 bases of the junction left unmatched.

V usage is TRBV28 and J usage is TRBJ2-7, with 8 bases lining up with TRBD2. This CDR3 contains 15 residues. Germline V gene sequence: CDR1 MDHEN, CDR2 SYDVKM. The junction had 3 bases not matched to a gene; V was cut back by 1 base and J by 1 base. CDR3 sequence reads: CASSLSQRESYEQYF. For the CDR3, the DNA is TGTGCCAGCAGTTTATCACAGCGGGAGTCCTACGAGCAGTACTTC.

The chain employs TRBV2 and TRBJ1-2, with TRBD1 matching over 9 bases. Germline-derived CDR1 and CDR2 are SNHLY and FYNNEI. J was trimmed by 1 base and V by 7 bases; bases with no gene match: 7. The CDR3 spans 15 residues. For the CDR3, the DNA is TGTGCCAGCATACTGGACAGGGGCTTTAACTATGGCTACACCTTC. Its protein product is CASILDRGFNYGYTF.

This clone was counted once. The gene calls are TRBV19 and TRBJ2-1; D unresolved. Germline CDR1 LNHDA, CDR2 SQIVND (reference sequence). V lost 2 bases and J lost 0, with 8 bases in between. This CDR3 is 15 amino acids long. The CDR3: CASSILVGSYNEQFF. The CDR3 DNA sequence: TGTGCCAGTAGTATATTAGTGGGCTCCTACAATGAGCAGTTCTTC.